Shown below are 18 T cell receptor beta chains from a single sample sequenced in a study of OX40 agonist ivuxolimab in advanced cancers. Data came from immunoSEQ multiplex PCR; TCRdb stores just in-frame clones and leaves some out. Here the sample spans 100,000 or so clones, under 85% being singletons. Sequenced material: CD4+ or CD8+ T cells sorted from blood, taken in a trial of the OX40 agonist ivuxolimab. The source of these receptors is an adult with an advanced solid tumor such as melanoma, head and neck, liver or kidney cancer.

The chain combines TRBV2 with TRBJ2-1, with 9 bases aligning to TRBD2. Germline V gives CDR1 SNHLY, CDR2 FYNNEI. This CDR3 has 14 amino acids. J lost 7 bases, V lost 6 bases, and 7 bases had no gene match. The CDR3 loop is CASRGLTSGNEQFF. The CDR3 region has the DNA TGTGCCAGCAGGGGATTGACTAGCGGAAATGAGCAGTTCTTC. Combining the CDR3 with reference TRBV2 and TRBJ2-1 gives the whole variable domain EPEVTQTPSHQVTQMGQEVILRCVPISNHLYFYWYRQILGQKVEFLVSFYNNEISEKSEIFDDQFSVERPDGSNFTLKIRSTKLEDSAMYFCASRGLTSGNEQFFGPGTRLTVL.

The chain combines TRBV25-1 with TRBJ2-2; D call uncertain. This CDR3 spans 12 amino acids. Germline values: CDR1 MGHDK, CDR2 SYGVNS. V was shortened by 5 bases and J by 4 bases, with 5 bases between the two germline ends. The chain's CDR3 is CASSYSTGELFF. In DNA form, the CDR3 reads TGTGCCAGCAGTTACAGCACCGGGGAGCTGTTTTTT.

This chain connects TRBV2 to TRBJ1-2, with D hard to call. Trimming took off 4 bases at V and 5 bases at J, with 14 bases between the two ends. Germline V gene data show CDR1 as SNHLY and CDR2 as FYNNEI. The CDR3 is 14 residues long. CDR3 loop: CASSGRTPSYGYTF. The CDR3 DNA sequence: TGTGCCAGCAGTGGAAGAACCCCGAGTTATGGCTACACCTTC.

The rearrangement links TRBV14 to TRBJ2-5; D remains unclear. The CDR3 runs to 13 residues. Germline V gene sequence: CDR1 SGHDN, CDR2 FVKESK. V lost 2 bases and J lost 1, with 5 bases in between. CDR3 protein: CASSQLFQETQYF. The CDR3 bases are TGTGCCAGCAGCCAACTATTCCAAGAGACCCAGTACTTC. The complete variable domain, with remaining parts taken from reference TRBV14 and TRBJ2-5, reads EAGVTQFPSHSVIEKGQTVTLRCDPISGHDNLYWYRRVMGKEIKFLLHFVKESKQDESGMPNNRFLAERTGGTYSTLKVQPAELEDSGVYFCASSQLFQETQYFGPGTRLLVL.

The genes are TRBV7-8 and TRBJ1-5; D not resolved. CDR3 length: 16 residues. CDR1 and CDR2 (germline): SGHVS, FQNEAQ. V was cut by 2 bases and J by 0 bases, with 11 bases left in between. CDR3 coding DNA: TGTGCCAGCAGCTTACTGCAGTTAGTTAGCAATCAGCCCCAGCATTTT. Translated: CASSLLQLVSNQPQHF.

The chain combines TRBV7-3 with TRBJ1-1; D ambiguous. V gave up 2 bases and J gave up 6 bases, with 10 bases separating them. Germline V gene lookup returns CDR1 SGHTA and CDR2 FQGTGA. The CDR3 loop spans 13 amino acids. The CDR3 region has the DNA TGTGCCAGCAGCTTATATGGCAGAGCTGAAGCTTTCTTT. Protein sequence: CASSLYGRAEAFF. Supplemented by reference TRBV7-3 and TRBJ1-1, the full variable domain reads GAGVSQTPSNKVTEKGKYVELRCDPISGHTALYWYRQSLGQGPEFLIYFQGTGAADDSGLPNDRFFAVRPEGSVSTLKIQRTERGDSAVYLCASSLYGRAEAFFGQGTRLTVV.

The CDR3 nucleotides are TGTGCCAGCAGTTTCCTAGGACCTTCCAATGGAAACACCATATATTTT. Protein product: CASSFLGPSNGNTIYF. The chain couples TRBV6-6 to TRBJ1-3; D uncertain. V lost 4 bases to trimming and J lost 3 bases, with 16 bases between them. Germline CDR1 reads MNHNY; CDR2 reads SVGAGI (reference sequence). The CDR3 has 16 amino acids.

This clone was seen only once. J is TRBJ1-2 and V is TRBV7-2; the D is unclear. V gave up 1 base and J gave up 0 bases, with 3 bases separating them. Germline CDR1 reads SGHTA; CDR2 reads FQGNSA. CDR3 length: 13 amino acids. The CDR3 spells CASSLGANYGYTF. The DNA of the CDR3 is TGTGCCAGCAGCTTAGGAGCTAACTATGGCTACACCTTC.

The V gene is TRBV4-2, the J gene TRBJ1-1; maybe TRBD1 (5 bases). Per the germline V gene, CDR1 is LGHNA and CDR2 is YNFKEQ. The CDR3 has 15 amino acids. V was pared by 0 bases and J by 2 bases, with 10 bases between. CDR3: CASSQEEGVNTEAFF. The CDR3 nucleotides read TGTGCCAGCAGCCAAGAGGAAGGGGTCAACACTGAAGCTTTCTTT.

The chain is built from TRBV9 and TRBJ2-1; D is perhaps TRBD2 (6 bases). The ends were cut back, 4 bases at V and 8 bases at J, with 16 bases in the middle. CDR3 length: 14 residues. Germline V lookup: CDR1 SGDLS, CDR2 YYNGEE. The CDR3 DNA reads TGTGCCAGCAGCTTCCGGGACTCCGTTGATGAGCAGTTCTTC. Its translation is CASSFRDSVDEQFF.

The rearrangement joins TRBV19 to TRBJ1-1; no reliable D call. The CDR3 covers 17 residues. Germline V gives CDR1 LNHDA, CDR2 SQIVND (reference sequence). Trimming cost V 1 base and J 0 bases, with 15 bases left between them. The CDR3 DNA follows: TGTGCCAGTAGTATAGCAACAGTCAATTTAATGAACACTGAAGCTTTCTTT. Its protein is CASSIATVNLMNTEAFF.

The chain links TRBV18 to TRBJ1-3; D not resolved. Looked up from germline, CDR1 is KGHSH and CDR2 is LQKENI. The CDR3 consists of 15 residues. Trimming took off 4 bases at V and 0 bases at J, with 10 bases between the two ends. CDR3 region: CASSQTSVSGNTIYF. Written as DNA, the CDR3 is TGTGCCAGCTCACAAACGTCCGTCTCTGGAAACACCATATATTTT.

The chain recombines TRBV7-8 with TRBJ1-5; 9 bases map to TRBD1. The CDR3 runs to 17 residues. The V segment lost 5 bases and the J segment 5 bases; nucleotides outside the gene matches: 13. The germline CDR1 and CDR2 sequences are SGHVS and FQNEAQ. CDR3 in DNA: TGTGCCAGCAGCCTAAACAGGGGGCTTTTGAAGCATCAGCCCCAGCATTTT. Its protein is CASSLNRGLLKHQPQHF. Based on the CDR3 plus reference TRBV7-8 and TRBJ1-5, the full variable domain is GAGVSQSPRYKVAKRGQDVALRCDPISGHVSLFWYQQALGQGPEFLTYFQNEAQLDKSGLPSDRFFAERPEGSVSTLKIQRTQQEDSAVYLCASSLNRGLLKHQPQHFGDGTRLSIL.

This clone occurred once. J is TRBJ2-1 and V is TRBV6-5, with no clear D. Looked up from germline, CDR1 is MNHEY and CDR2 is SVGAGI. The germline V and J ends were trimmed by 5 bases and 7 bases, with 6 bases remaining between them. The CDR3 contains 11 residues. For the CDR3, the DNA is TGTGCCAGCAGTGCCGGGAATGAGCAGTTCTTC. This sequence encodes CASSAGNEQFF.

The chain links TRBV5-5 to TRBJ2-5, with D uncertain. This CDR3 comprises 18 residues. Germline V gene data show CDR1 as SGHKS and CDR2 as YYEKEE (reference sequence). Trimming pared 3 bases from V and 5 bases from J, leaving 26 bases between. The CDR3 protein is CASSSTAPDSGVRETQYF. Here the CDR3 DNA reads TGTGCCAGCAGCTCCACTGCTCCCGACTCCGGCGTCCGGGAGACCCAGTACTTC.

The CDR3 DNA sequence: TGTGCCAGCAGTTTAAGGGGGGAGGACGACGAGCAGTACTTC. Its protein is CASSLRGEDDEQYF. V gene TRBV28 combines with J gene TRBJ2-7; D tentatively reads TRBD1 or TRBD2 (6 bases each). CDR1 MDHEN and CDR2 SYDVKM come from the germline V gene. The germline V and J ends were trimmed by 2 bases and 5 bases, with 13 bases remaining between them. The CDR3 sequence is 14 residues long. Complete variable domain (other parts from reference TRBV28 and TRBJ2-7): DVKVTQSSRYLVKRTGEKVFLECVQDMDHENMFWYRQDPGLGLRLIYFSYDVKMKEKGDIPEGYSVSREKKERFSLILESASTNQTSMYLCASSLRGEDDEQYFGPGTRLTVT.

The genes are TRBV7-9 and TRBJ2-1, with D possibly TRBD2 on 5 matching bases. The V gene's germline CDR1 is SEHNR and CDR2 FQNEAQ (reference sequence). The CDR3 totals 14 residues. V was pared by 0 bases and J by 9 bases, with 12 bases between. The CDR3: CASSLALSGSEQFF. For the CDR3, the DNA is TGTGCCAGCAGCTTAGCGCTGTCGGGATCTGAGCAGTTCTTC. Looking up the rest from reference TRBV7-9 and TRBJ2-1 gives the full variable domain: DTGVSQNPRHKITKRGQNVTFRCDPISEHNRLYWYRQTLGQGPEFLTYFQNEAQLEKSRLLSDRFSAERPKGSFSTLEIQRTEQGDSAMYLCASSLALSGSEQFFGPGTRLTVL.

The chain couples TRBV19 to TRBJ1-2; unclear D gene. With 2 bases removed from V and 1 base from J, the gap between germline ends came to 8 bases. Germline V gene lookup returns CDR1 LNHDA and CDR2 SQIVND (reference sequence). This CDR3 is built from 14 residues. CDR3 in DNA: TGTGCCAGTAGTATATCGTTCCATAACTATGGCTACACCTTC. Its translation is CASSISFHNYGYTF.